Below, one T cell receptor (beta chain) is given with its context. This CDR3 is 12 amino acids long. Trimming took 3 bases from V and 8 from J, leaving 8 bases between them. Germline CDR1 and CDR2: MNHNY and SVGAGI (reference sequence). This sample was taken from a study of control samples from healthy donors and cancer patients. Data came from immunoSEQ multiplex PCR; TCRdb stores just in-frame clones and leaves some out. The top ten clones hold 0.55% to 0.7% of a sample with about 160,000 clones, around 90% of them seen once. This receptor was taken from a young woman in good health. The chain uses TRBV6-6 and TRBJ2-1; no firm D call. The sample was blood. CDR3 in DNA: TGTGCCAGCAGTTATCTTCTGTATGAGCAGTTCTTC. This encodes CASSYLLYEQFF.